The source of this TCR beta chain is a study of CD8+ T cells in alopecia areata. About the research overall: Treated patients swallowed 5 to 10 mg of oral tofacitinib twice daily.

The CDR3 length is 14 residues. Trimming removed 0 bases at V and 2 bases at J, with 8 bases between. Germline V gene lookup returns CDR1 SGHRS and CDR2 YFSETQ. Peripheral blood, together with lesional scalp punch biopsies, was collected from alopecia areata patients. General study points: Normal skin's resident alphabeta T cells are also sequenced in scalp samples. It was less clear whether patients shared TCRs than it was in mice, possibly because of HLA.

RNA, once extracted, was reverse transcribed into cDNA for use as the sequencing template. TCRdb keeps only in-frame clones here, not all; method: immunoSEQ multiplex PCR. The data show 150,000 to 200,000 clones, approximately 65% seen once. Remarks on this clone: As yet, its antigen is unknown.

The chain carries TRBV5-1 and TRBJ1-2; D perhaps matches TRBD1 (5 bases). Sequencing used CD8+ T cells sorted from blood, obtained at week 0. The receptor was isolated from a human donor with alopecia areata. The CDR3 loop is CASSLEGRNYGYTF. The DNA of the CDR3 is TGCGCCAGCAGCTTGGAGGGGAGAAACTATGGCTACACCTTC.